Shown below are 16 T cell receptor beta chains from a single sample sequenced in a study of blood T cell repertoires in COVID-19. The method was immunoSEQ multiplex PCR; TCRdb's version includes in-frame clones alone and lacks a portion of them. The table records 180,000 or so clones, roughly 81% of them present only once. Sequencing input: peripheral blood. The source of these receptors is a woman aged 40 to 50 with COVID-19, enrolled during active disease.

The chain has TRBV6-5 and TRBJ1-2; weak D call: TRBD1 (5 bases). The CDR3 is 14 residues long. V was shortened by 1 base and J by 4 bases, with 10 bases between the two germline ends. Germline loops: CDR1 MNHEY, CDR2 SVGAGI. Here the CDR3 DNA reads TGTGCCAGCAGTTACTTCGGCGGGGGCTATGGCTACACCTTC. Encoded protein: CASSYFGGGYGYTF.

The chain carries TRBV2 and TRBJ2-4; 7 positions agree with TRBD1. Per germline, CDR1 SNHLY and CDR2 FYNNEI. This CDR3 is built from 15 residues. V was pared by 4 bases and J by 8 bases, with 11 bases of the junction left unmatched. The CDR3 loop reads CASSAGQVFRDIQYF. CDR3 DNA: TGTGCCAGCAGTGCCGGACAGGTCTTTAGGGACATTCAGTACTTC.

V is TRBV15 and J is TRBJ2-7; the match to TRBD2 covers 11 bases. Germline trimming cut 0 bases from V and 2 bases from J; bases unmatched to any gene: 3. Germline V gives CDR1 LNHNV, CDR2 YYDKDF (reference sequence). The CDR3 has 16 amino acids. In DNA, the CDR3 is TGTGCCACCAGCAGAGACCTACTAGCGGGAGCCTACGAGCAGTACTTC. Translated: CATSRDLLAGAYEQYF.

The chain joins TRBV15 to TRBJ2-7, with a possible D match to TRBD2 (5 bases). Per the germline V gene, CDR1 is LNHNV and CDR2 is YYDKDF (reference sequence). V lost 5 bases and J lost 3, with 17 bases in between. The CDR3 spans 15 residues. CDR3 sequence: CATSGTRAPNYEQYF. DNA of the CDR3: TGTGCCACCAGCGGTACGCGGGCCCCTAACTACGAGCAGTACTTC.

The V gene is TRBV5-4, the J gene TRBJ1-5; 7 bases are shared with TRBD1. After removal of 4 bases from V and 3 bases from J, the junction contained 4 bases not matched to a gene. The length of the CDR3 is 14 residues. Germline V gene sequence: CDR1 SGHNT, CDR2 YYREEE (reference sequence). In DNA form, the CDR3 reads TGTGCCAGCAGCGCCGGGACAGTCAATCAGCCCCAGCATTTT. This sequence encodes CASSAGTVNQPQHF.

The chain links TRBV7-9 to TRBJ2-2; possibly TRBD2 for D (5 bases). Germline assignment: CDR1 SEHNR and CDR2 FQNEAQ (reference sequence). The length of the CDR3 is 13 residues. Trimming cost V 5 bases and J 6 bases, with 10 bases left between them. The CDR3 DNA is TGTGCCAGCAGCCAGAAACTAGCCGGGGAGCTGTTTTTT. Translated: CASSQKLAGELFF.

The V and J genes are TRBV2 and TRBJ2-7; 7 bases match TRBD1. CDR3 length: 15 amino acids. Trimming removed 6 bases from V and 2 bases from J; junction bases left unmatched: 10. CDR1 SNHLY and CDR2 FYNNEI come from the germline V gene. The CDR3: CASRGLGTDAYEQYF. CDR3 bases: TGTGCCAGCAGGGGTCTGGGGACAGACGCCTACGAGCAGTACTTC.

The chain carries TRBV28 and TRBJ2-5; the match to TRBD2 covers 8 bases. The CDR3 has 19 amino acids. V was pared by 7 bases and J by 4 bases, with 23 bases of the junction left unmatched. Germline CDR1 and CDR2: MDHEN and SYDVKM. CDR3 protein: CASNLVPVISGVARETQYF. For the CDR3, the DNA is TGTGCCAGCAATCTGGTTCCGGTAATTAGCGGGGTGGCTCGAGAGACCCAGTACTTC.

The rearrangement uses TRBV14 and TRBJ2-1, with 7 bases identical to TRBD2. The J segment lost 3 bases and the V segment lost 1 base, leaving 6 bases of the junction unmatched. Germline loops: CDR1 SGHDN, CDR2 FVKESK. The CDR3 sequence is 16 residues long. The CDR3 nucleotides are TGTGCCAGCAGCCAAGGGCGGCTAGCGGTCTACAATGAGCAGTTCTTC. It translates to CASSQGRLAVYNEQFF.

The chain carries TRBV7-8 and TRBJ1-2; D is possibly TRBD1 (6 bases). Germline values: CDR1 SGHVS, CDR2 FQNEAQ. Trimming took 5 bases from V and 5 from J, leaving 18 bases between them. The CDR3 has 15 residues. In DNA, the CDR3 is TGTGCCAGCAGCCCACGGGAGGGGACATCTTATGGCTACACCTTC. It specifies CASSPREGTSYGYTF.

J is TRBJ2-1 and V is TRBV5-1; 11 bases line up with TRBD2. Germline V gene lookup returns CDR1 SGHRS and CDR2 YFSETQ. This CDR3 is built from 19 residues. V gave up 2 bases and J gave up 6 bases; unmatched junction bases: 16. The CDR3 spells CASSFSVLAGERAGNEQFF. In DNA form, the CDR3 reads TGCGCCAGCAGCTTTTCAGTACTAGCGGGAGAAAGGGCTGGCAATGAGCAGTTCTTC.

The chain combines TRBV4-1 with TRBJ1-6; D call uncertain. Germline V lookup: CDR1 MGHRA, CDR2 YSYEKL. V lost 1 base and J 17 bases, leaving 24 bases between the germline ends. The CDR3 consists of 16 residues. The CDR3 loop reads CASSQAGSRPNRIFHF. CDR3 sequence (DNA): TGCGCCAGCAGCCAAGCCGGGTCCCGCCCCAACCGTATTTTCCACTTT.

This sequence joins TRBV7-9 and TRBJ1-2; 7 nucleotides line up with TRBD1. The CDR3 sequence is 12 residues long. Germline V CDR1 and CDR2: SEHNR, FQNEAQ (reference sequence). With V trimmed by 1 base and J by 7 bases, 0 bases remained unmatched. The CDR3 loop reads CASSLGQGGYTF. The CDR3, as DNA: TGTGCCAGCAGCTTAGGACAGGGTGGCTACACCTTC. Full variable domain (missing parts from reference TRBV7-9 and TRBJ1-2): DTGVSQNPRHKITKRGQNVTFRCDPISEHNRLYWYRQTLGQGPEFLTYFQNEAQLEKSRLLSDRFSAERPKGSFSTLEIQRTEQGDSAMYLCASSLGQGGYTFGSGTRLTVV.

Turning to this clone: Additional DNA sequences in this sample encode the identical CDR3. The gene calls are TRBV27 and TRBJ2-7, with D hard to call. V lost 0 bases and J lost 3, with 6 bases in between. The CDR3 loop spans 13 amino acids. CDR1 and CDR2 (germline): MNHEY, SMNVEV (reference sequence). CDR3 amino acids: CASSLSSGYEQYF. The CDR3 nucleotides read TGTGCCAGCAGTTTATCATCCGGCTACGAGCAGTACTTC.

The chain employs TRBV7-9 and TRBJ2-5; TRBD2 aligns across 7 bases. CDR3 length equals 15 residues. Germline V gene lookup returns CDR1 SEHNR and CDR2 FQNEAQ (reference sequence). The trim removed 4 bases at V and 0 bases at J, leaving 5 bases unmatched. The CDR3 sequence: CASSSPGGYQETQYF. The CDR3 nucleotides are TGTGCCAGCAGCTCACCGGGGGGATACCAAGAGACCCAGTACTTC.

The genes are TRBV7-8 and TRBJ2-5, with TRBD1 as a possible D gene (6 bases). Germline lookup yields CDR1 SGHVS and CDR2 FQNEAQ. The CDR3 extends over 12 amino acids. Trimming shortened V by 5 bases and J by 3 bases, and 7 bases separated the two germline ends. CDR3 region: CASSRTEETQYF. DNA of the CDR3: TGTGCCAGCAGCCGGACAGAAGAGACCCAGTACTTC. The variable domain in full, completed from reference TRBV7-8 and TRBJ2-5, reads GAGVSQSPRYKVAKRGQDVALRCDPISGHVSLFWYQQALGQGPEFLTYFQNEAQLDKSGLPSDRFFAERPEGSVSTLKIQRTQQEDSAVYLCASSRTEETQYFGPGTRLLVL.